Listed below are T cell receptor beta chains from one sample, sequenced in a study of Tregs in tolerant kidney transplant recipients. Libraries were prepared by immunoSEQ multiplex PCR; TCRdb keeps only in-frame clonotypes and omits some of them. The data hold over 55,000 clones, with around 82% observed a single time. The source material was CD4+ T cells from blood. The receptors come from a human donor in good health. Each CDR3 is given with its conserved first and last residue. The D gene is left open where the match is weak. Some rows mark clone size as missing; the rest say once, few, many or name a class of expanded clone.

clone_size: .; d_call: .; v_call: TRBV11-3; j_call: TRBJ2-7; cdr3_nt: TGTGCCAGCAGCGAAACAGGGGGGGACTACGAGCAGTACTTC; cdr3_aa: CASSETGGDYEQYF
clone_size: few; d_call: .; v_call: TRBV6-1; j_call: TRBJ1-4; cdr3_nt: TGTGCCAGCAGTGGCAGGGAGACTGAAAAACTGTTTTTT; cdr3_aa: CASSGRETEKLFF
clone_size: .; d_call: .; v_call: TRBV18; j_call: TRBJ2-3; cdr3_nt: TGTGCCAGCTCACCTGGACGGGGTGCTGGAGATACGCAGTATTTT; cdr3_aa: CASSPGRGAGDTQYF
clone_size: .; d_call: TRBD2; v_call: TRBV7-2; j_call: TRBJ2-3; cdr3_nt: TGTGCCAGCAGCCCCCGGGGCGGGGGTGGCACAGATACGCAGTATTTT; cdr3_aa: CASSPRGGGGTDTQYF
clone_size: .; d_call: .; v_call: TRBV6-5; j_call: TRBJ1-3; cdr3_nt: TGTGCCAGCAGAAACACCAGAAACACCATATATTTT; cdr3_aa: CASRNTRNTIYF
clone_size: .; d_call: .; v_call: TRBV13; j_call: TRBJ2-3; cdr3_nt: TGTGCCAGCAGCCCAGCCGAGTGGGGTTGGAACACAGATACGCAGTATTTT; cdr3_aa: CASSPAEWGWNTDTQYF
clone_size: .; d_call: .; v_call: TRBV19; j_call: TRBJ1-4; cdr3_nt: TGTGCCAGTAGTCCGACACGGGGAGTTAATGAAAAACTGTTTTTT; cdr3_aa: CASSPTRGVNEKLFF
clone_size: .; d_call: .; v_call: TRBV7-2; j_call: TRBJ2-1; cdr3_nt: TGTGCCAGCAGCTTAGATTTTGGACAGTACAATGAGCAGTTCTTC; cdr3_aa: CASSLDFGQYNEQFF
clone_size: .; d_call: .; v_call: TRBV5-1; j_call: TRBJ2-2; cdr3_nt: TGCGCCAGCAGCTTGGGAAAGGGGAACACCGGGGAGCTGTTTTTT; cdr3_aa: CASSLGKGNTGELFF
clone_size: once; d_call: .; v_call: TRBV5-1; j_call: TRBJ2-5; cdr3_nt: TGCGCCAGCAGCTGGGGGCAGATCCAAGAGACCCAGTACTTC; cdr3_aa: CASSWGQIQETQYF
clone_size: .; d_call: .; v_call: TRBV7-2; j_call: TRBJ2-7; cdr3_nt: TGTGCCAGCAGCATTCTTCGGGGGCGCGATGAGTCCTACGAGCAGTACTTC; cdr3_aa: CASSILRGRDESYEQYF
clone_size: .; d_call: TRBD2; v_call: TRBV7-6; j_call: TRBJ2-7; cdr3_nt: TGTGCCAGCAGCCGAATAATGTCCGGGACTAGCGGCTACGAGCAGTACTTC; cdr3_aa: CASSRIMSGTSGYEQYF
clone_size: .; d_call: TRBD1; v_call: TRBV19; j_call: TRBJ2-3; cdr3_nt: TGTGCCAGTAGTACCAGTGGACAGGGGGCGGATACGCAGTATTTT; cdr3_aa: CASSTSGQGADTQYF
clone_size: .; d_call: .; v_call: TRBV4-1; j_call: TRBJ2-5; cdr3_nt: TGCGCCAGCAGCCAGGACCCAGGACGACTACAAGAGACCCAGTACTTC; cdr3_aa: CASSQDPGRLQETQYF
clone_size: .; d_call: .; v_call: TRBV29-1; j_call: TRBJ1-1; cdr3_nt: TGCAGCGTTGAATTGCGGGGGGCGCCGAACACTGAAGCTTTCTTT; cdr3_aa: CSVELRGAPNTEAFF
clone_size: .; d_call: TRBD1; v_call: TRBV6-5; j_call: TRBJ2-7; cdr3_nt: TGTGCCAGCAGTTACAGACAGGGCGCGGGGCAGTACTTC; cdr3_aa: CASSYRQGAGQYF
clone_size: .; d_call: .; v_call: TRBV13; j_call: TRBJ2-5; cdr3_nt: TGTGCCAGCAGAGGGGCCACGCGTTCAGAGACCCAGTACTTC; cdr3_aa: CASRGATRSETQYF
clone_size: .; d_call: .; v_call: TRBV18; j_call: TRBJ1-2; cdr3_nt: TGTGCCAGCTCACGAAAAGGGGATTGGAAGGGCTACACCTTC; cdr3_aa: CASSRKGDWKGYTF
clone_size: .; d_call: .; v_call: TRBV5-8; j_call: TRBJ2-3; cdr3_nt: TGTGCCAGCAGCCGGACAGGGAGGGCTTCGGTAACAGATACGCAGTATTTT; cdr3_aa: CASSRTGRASVTDTQYF
clone_size: .; d_call: .; v_call: TRBV6-5; j_call: TRBJ2-7; cdr3_nt: TGTGCCAGCAGTGAATCGGTGCAGTACTTC; cdr3_aa: CASSESVQYF
clone_size: .; d_call: .; v_call: TRBV5-4; j_call: TRBJ2-7; cdr3_nt: TGTGCCAGCAGCCCCGCCCAGGGTGGTGGATACGAGCAGTACTTC; cdr3_aa: CASSPAQGGGYEQYF
clone_size: .; d_call: .; v_call: TRBV30; j_call: TRBJ2-4; cdr3_nt: TGTGCCTGGAGTCGAGGGTTTGAGGACAAAAACATTCAGTACTTC; cdr3_aa: CAWSRGFEDKNIQYF
clone_size: .; d_call: TRBD2; v_call: TRBV9; j_call: TRBJ2-3; cdr3_nt: TGTGCCAGCAGCTCCGGAGTTACTAGCGGCACAGATACGCAGTATTTT; cdr3_aa: CASSSGVTSGTDTQYF
clone_size: .; d_call: .; v_call: TRBV5-1; j_call: TRBJ2-5; cdr3_nt: TGCGCCAGCAGCAGGTTGCCTATCCCCCAAGAGACCCAGTACTTC; cdr3_aa: CASSRLPIPQETQYF
clone_size: few; d_call: .; v_call: TRBV7-2; j_call: TRBJ2-3; cdr3_nt: TGTGCCAGCAGCAGGGGGGGAAACACAGATACGCAGTATTTT; cdr3_aa: CASSRGGNTDTQYF
clone_size: .; d_call: .; v_call: TRBV7-8; j_call: TRBJ2-7; cdr3_nt: TGTGCCAGCAGCTTAAGGCTGGGCGAGCAGTACTTC; cdr3_aa: CASSLRLGEQYF
clone_size: .; d_call: .; v_call: TRBV29-1; j_call: TRBJ2-7; cdr3_nt: TGCAGCGTGGTCAGGACCGGGATCTCTGAGCAGTACTTC; cdr3_aa: CSVVRTGISEQYF
clone_size: .; d_call: .; v_call: TRBV5-1; j_call: TRBJ2-2; cdr3_nt: TGCGCCAGCACGCGAGCTCTGCGCTTTGACAGAGCGAACACCGGGGAGCTGTTTTTT; cdr3_aa: CASTRALRFDRANTGELFF
clone_size: few; d_call: .; v_call: TRBV11-2; j_call: TRBJ2-1; cdr3_nt: TGTGCCAGCAGCTTAATGGGGCCCGGGACTTCCACCGGTGAGCAGTTCTTC; cdr3_aa: CASSLMGPGTSTGEQFF
clone_size: .; d_call: .; v_call: TRBV5-6; j_call: TRBJ1-5; cdr3_nt: TGTGCCAGCAACCAAAGGGGTCGGCAGCCCCAGCATTTT; cdr3_aa: CASNQRGRQPQHF
clone_size: once; d_call: .; v_call: TRBV5-4; j_call: TRBJ2-5; cdr3_nt: TGTGCCAGCAGCTTGGGGGACAACCAAGAGACCCAGTACTTC; cdr3_aa: CASSLGDNQETQYF
clone_size: .; d_call: TRBD1; v_call: TRBV5-4; j_call: TRBJ1-2; cdr3_nt: TGTGCCAGCAGCTCGGGACAGGGAGATTATGGCTACACCTTC; cdr3_aa: CASSSGQGDYGYTF
clone_size: many; d_call: .; v_call: TRBV5-4; j_call: TRBJ1-2; cdr3_nt: TGTGCCAGCAGCTTGGGATGGCAGGGACGGAATGGCTACACCTTC; cdr3_aa: CASSLGWQGRNGYTF
clone_size: once; d_call: TRBD1; v_call: TRBV28; j_call: TRBJ1-2; cdr3_nt: TGTGCCAGTATAAATTCCGGGACAGGCTTGTGGGGCTACACCTTC; cdr3_aa: CASINSGTGLWGYTF
clone_size: .; d_call: .; v_call: TRBV7-6; j_call: TRBJ1-6; cdr3_nt: TGTGCCAGCAGCCCCCAGGCCCGGGGGGCCAATTCACCCCTCCACTTT; cdr3_aa: CASSPQARGANSPLHF
clone_size: .; d_call: .; v_call: TRBV20-1; j_call: TRBJ1-1; cdr3_nt: TGCAGTGCTGCAGGGTACACTGAAGCTTTCTTT; cdr3_aa: CSAAGYTEAFF
clone_size: .; d_call: .; v_call: TRBV6-6; j_call: TRBJ2-1; cdr3_nt: TGTGCCAGCAGGAGTTGCGAGCAGTTCTTC; cdr3_aa: CASRSCEQFF